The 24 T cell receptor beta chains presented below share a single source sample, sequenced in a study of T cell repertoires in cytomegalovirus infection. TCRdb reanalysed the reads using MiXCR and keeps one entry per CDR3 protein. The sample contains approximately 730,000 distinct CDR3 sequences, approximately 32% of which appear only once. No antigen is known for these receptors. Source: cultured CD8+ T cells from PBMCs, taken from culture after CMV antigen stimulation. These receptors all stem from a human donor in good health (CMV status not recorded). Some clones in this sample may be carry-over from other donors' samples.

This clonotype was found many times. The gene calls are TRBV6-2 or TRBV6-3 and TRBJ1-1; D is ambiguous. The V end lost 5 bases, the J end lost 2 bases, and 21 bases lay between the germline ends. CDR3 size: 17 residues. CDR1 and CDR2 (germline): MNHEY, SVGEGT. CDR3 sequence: CASSPPPDRGSNTEAFF. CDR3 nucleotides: TGTGCCAGCAGTCCCCCCCCGGACCGTGGAAGTAACACTGAAGCTTTCTTT.

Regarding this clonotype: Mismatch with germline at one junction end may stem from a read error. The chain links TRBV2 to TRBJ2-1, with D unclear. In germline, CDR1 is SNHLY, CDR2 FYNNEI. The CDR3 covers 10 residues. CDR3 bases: TGTGCCAGCTCAACTACAGATAGCAGCTTC. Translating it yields CASSTTDSSF.

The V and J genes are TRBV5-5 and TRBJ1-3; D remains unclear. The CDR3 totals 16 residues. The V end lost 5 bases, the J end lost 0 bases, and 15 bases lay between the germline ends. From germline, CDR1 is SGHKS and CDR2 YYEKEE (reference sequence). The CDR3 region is CASSSSEYRSGNTIYF. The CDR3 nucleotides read TGTGCCAGCAGTTCCAGCGAGTATCGCTCTGGAAACACCATATATTTT.

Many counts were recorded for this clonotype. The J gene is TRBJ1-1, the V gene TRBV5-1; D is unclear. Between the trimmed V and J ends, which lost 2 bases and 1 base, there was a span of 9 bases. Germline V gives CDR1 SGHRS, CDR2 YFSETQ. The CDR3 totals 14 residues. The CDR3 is CASSLTTANTEAFF. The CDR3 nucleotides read TGCGCCAGCAGCTTAACCACGGCGAACACTGAAGCTTTCTTT.

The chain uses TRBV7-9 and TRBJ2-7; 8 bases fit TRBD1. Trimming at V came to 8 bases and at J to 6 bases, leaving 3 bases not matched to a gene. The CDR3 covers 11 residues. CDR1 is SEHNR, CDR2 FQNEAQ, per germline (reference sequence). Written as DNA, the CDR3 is TGTGCCAGCTTACAGGGGGTCGAGCAGTACTTC. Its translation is CASLQGVEQYF.

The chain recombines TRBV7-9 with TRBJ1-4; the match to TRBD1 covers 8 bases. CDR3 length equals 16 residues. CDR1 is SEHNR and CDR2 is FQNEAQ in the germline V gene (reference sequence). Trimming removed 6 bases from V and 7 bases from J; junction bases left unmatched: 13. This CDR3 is CASSTRDRTLGEKLFF. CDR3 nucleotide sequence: TGTGCCAGCAGTACCCGGGACAGGACTTTGGGTGAAAAACTGTTTTTT.

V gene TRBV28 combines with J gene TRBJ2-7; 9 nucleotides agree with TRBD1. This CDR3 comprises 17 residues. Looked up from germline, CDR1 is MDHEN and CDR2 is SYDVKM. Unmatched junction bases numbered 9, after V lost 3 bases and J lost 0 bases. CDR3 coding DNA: TGTGCCAGCAGTTTTTTCCCAAGACAGGGGGACTCCTACGAGCAGTACGTC. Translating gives CASSFFPRQGDSYEQYV.

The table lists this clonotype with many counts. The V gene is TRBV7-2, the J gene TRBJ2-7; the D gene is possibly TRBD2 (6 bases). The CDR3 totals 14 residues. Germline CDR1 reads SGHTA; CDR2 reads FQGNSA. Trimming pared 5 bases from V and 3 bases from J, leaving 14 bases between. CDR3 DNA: TGTGCCAGCAGCCCGGGACTCGACCGCTACGAGCAGTACGTC. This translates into CASSPGLDRYEQYV.

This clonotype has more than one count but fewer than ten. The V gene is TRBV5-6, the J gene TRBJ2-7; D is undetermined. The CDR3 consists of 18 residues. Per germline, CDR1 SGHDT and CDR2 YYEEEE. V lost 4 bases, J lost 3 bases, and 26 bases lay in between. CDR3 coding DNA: TGTGCCAGCAGCCTTAACTACGCAGACCTAATAGGTGGCTACGAGCAGTACGTC. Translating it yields CASSLNYADLIGGYEQYV.

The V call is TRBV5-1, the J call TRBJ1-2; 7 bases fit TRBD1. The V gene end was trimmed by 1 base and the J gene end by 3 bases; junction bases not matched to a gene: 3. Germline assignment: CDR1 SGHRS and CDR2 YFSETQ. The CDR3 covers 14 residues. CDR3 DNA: TGCGCCAGCAGCTTGAACAGGGGAGACTATGGCTACACCTTC. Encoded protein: CASSLNRGDYGYTF.

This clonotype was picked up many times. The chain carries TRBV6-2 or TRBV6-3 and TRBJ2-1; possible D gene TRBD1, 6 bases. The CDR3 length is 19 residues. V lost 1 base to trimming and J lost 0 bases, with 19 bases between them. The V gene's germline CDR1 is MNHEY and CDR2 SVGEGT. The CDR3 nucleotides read TGTGCCAGCAGTTACTGGGGGCCAGGGCAGGGGAGCTCCTACAATGAGCAGTTCTTC. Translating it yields CASSYWGPGQGSSYNEQFF.

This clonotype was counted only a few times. CDR3 nucleotides: TGCGCCAGCAGCCAAGGACCGAAGAACACTGAAGCTTTCTTT. Its protein product is CASSQGPKNTEAFF. The rearrangement joins TRBV4-3 to TRBJ1-1, with D hard to call. The ends were cut back, 1 base at V and 1 base at J, with 7 bases in the middle. This CDR3 comprises 14 residues. CDR1 is LGHNA, CDR2 YSLEER, per germline.

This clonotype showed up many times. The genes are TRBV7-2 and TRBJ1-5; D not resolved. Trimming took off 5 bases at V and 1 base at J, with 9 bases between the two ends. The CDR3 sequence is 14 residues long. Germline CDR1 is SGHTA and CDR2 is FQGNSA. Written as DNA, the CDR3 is TGTGCCAGCAGCGACAAAGGGAGCAATCAGCCCCAGCATTTT. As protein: CASSDKGSNQPQHF.

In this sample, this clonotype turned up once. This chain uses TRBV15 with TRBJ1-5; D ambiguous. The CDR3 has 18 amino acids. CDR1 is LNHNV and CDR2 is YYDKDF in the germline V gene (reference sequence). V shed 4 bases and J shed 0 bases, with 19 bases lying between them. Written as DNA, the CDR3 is TGTGCCACCAGCACTTCCCGGGCCTTAGACAATAGCAATCAGCCCCAGCATTTT. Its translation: CATSTSRALDNSNQPQHF.

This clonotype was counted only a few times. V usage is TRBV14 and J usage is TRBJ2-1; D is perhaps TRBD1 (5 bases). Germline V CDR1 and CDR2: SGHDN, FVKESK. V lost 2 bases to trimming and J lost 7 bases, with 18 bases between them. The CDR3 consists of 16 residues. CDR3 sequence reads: CASSQQWLGAKNEQFF. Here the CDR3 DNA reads TGTGCCAGCAGCCAACAGTGGTTAGGGGCGAAGAATGAGCAGTTCTTC.

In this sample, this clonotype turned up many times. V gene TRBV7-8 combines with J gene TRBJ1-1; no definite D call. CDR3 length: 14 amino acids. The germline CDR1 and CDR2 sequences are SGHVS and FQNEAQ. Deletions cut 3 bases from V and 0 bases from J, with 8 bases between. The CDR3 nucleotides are TGTGCCAGCAGCTTCGACATACTGAACACTGAAGCTTTCTTT. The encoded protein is CASSFDILNTEAFF.

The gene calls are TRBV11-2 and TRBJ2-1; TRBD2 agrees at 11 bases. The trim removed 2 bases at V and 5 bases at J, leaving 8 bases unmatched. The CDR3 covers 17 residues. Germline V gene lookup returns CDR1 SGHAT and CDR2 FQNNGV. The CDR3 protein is CASSLLAGGRGDNEQFF. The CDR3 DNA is TGTGCCAGCAGCTTATTAGCGGGGGGGCGTGGGGACAATGAGCAGTTCTTC. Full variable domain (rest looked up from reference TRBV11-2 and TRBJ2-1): EAGVAQSPRYKIIEKRQSVAFWCNPISGHATLYWYQQILGQGPKLLIQFQNNGVVDDSQLPKDRFSAERLKGVDSTLKIQPAKLEDSAVYLCASSLLAGGRGDNEQFFGPGTRLTVL.

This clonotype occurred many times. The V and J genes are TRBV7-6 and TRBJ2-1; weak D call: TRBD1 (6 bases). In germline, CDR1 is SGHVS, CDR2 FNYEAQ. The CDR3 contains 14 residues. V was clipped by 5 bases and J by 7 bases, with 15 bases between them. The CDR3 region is CASSDIAQGNEQFF. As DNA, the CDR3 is TGTGCCAGCAGCGACATTGCACAGGGAAATGAGCAGTTCTTC.

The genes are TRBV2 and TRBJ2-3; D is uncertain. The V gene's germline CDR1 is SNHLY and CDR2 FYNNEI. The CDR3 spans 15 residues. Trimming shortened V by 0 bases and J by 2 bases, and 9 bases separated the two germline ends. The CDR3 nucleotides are TGTGCCAGCAGTGAAGCGATCCAGTACACAGATACGCAGTATTTT. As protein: CASSEAIQYTDTQYF.

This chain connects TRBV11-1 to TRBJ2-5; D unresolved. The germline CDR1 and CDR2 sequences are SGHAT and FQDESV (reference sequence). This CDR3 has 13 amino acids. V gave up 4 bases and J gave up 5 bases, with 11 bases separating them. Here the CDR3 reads CASSSTRSETQYF. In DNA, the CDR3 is TGTGCCAGCAGCTCGACACGTTCGGAGACCCAGTACTTC.

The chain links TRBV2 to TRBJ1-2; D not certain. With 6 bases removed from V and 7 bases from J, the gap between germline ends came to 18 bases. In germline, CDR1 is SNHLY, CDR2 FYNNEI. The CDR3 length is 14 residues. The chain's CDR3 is CASSRAYPDAGYTF. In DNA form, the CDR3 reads TGTGCCAGCAGCAGAGCCTACCCCGACGCTGGCTACACCTTC.

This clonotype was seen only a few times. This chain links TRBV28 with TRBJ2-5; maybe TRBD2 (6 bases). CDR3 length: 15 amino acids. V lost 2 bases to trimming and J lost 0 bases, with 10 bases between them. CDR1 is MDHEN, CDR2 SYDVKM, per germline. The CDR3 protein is CASSLRGINQETQYF. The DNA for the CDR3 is TGTGCCAGCAGTTTACGCGGGATAAACCAAGAGACCCAGTACTTC.

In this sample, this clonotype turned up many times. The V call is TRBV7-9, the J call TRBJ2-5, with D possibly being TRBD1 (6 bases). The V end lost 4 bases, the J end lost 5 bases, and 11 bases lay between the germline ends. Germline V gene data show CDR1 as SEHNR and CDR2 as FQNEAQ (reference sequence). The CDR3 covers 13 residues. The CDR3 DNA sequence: TGTGCCAGCAGCTCGACAGGAAGGGAGACCCAGTACTTC. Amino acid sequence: CASSSTGRETQYF.

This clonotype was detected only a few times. The CDR3 sequence is CASSSPRGGYEQYV. Written as DNA, the CDR3 is TGTGCCAGCAGTTCCCCCCGCGGGGGCTACGAGCAGTACGTC. The V and J genes are TRBV6-2 or TRBV6-3 and TRBJ2-7, with 7 bases fitting TRBD2. Germline CDR1 and CDR2: MNHEY and SVGEGT. The trim removed 4 bases at V and 3 bases at J, leaving 6 bases unmatched. The CDR3 runs 14 residues.